This TCR beta chain derives from a study of blood T cells in healthy people across ages (dated by TCRdb to about 2015). Notes on the research overall: In model experiments, roughly one uniquely barcoded TCR beta cDNA molecule per two T cells was captured by template switching. Using deep sequencing normalized with unique cDNA molecular identifiers, the study measured how TCR beta repertoire diversity changes with age. Four age groups were formed from the donors: young (average about 15 years), middle-aged (around 39), aged (under 70) and long-lived (around 82). To avoid experimental bias, donors of different ages were randomly spread across the sequencing lanes. For two donors (one aged 18 to 30 and one aged 80 or older), the study analyzed two additional independent replicas of 1 million unique cDNA reads from the same blood draw. Study-wide findings and limitations: The long-lived group showed more naive CD4+ T cells, fewer expanded clones and increased TCR diversity than the aged group, suggesting age selection. Observed TCR beta diversity correlated strongly with the percentage of naive T cells measured by flow cytometry. Because profiling used bulk unsorted PBMCs, naive and antigen-experienced compartments could not be compared conclusively. Estimates of total diversity based on one million sequenced T cells were regarded as lower bounds and as underestimates. Because the CMV infection status of the donors was unknown, age-related changes in expanded clonotypes may potentially have been confounded. As age increased, observed TCR beta diversity per million T cells dropped in a roughly linear way, and a significant reduction was already evident by age about 36.

Library creation used 5' RACE. A second PCR of about 6 to 11 cycles was performed with a sample-barcoded 5' primer and a J-beta primer mix. A template-switch 5' adaptor carrying 12 random nucleotides introduced a unique molecular identifier onto each TCR beta cDNA molecule. At least 3 million CDR3-containing paired-end reads were obtained from each sample. First-strand cDNA was synthesized from all RNA with the Mint cDNA synthesis kit, primed by a TRBC-specific oligonucleotide. All cDNA was treated with uracil-DNA glycosylase and then went through a first 18-cycle PCR with the universal primers M1SS and BC2_uni_R. The paper's data handling went like this. Normalization of each sample was performed by random selection of 1 million high-quality reads, each carrying a distinct molecular identifier. Instead of being binned into consensus sequences, reads that shared molecular identifiers were thrown out. MiTCR, with a Q25 quality threshold and the strictest error-elimination algorithm, was used for CDR3 identification, clonotype clustering and error correction. A nonparametric unseen species model using Euler transformation provided a lower-bound estimate of total TCR beta diversity. The public sequencing data were trimmed at Q25 with fastp and processed into clonotypes with MiXCR by TCRdb, which kept only in-frame beta chains. Rows matching on CDR3 protein sequence are summarized as one entry with the most common DNA and genes. V and J calls and clone size were set by TCRdb, not the authors. The sample table shows 1,800,000 or so distinct CDR3 sequences, and about two fifths are seen once. Roughly 24% of the sample rests with the top ten.

The roughly 39 donors, aged about 6 to 95 years, were systemically healthy Caucasian individuals from Russia. Approximately 9 milliliters of peripheral blood were collected from each donor into EDTA-treated Vacutainer tubes. Ficoll-Paque density-gradient centrifugation was used to isolate PBMCs, with at least 7 million per sample. Trizol reagent was used to extract total RNA from PBMCs, with at least 5 micrograms per sample. For every donor, flow cytometry on a PBMC aliquot measured the percentage of naive CD45RAhigh/CD27high T cells. The CDR3 runs 14 residues from the cysteine to the phenylalanine. This entry keeps only the CDR3 DNA: 42 bases, framed from base 1. Here V drops 0 bases and J drops 4 bases, and the junction holds 6 bases not matched to any gene. CDR1 and CDR2 are read off the germline V gene as SQVTM and ANQGSEA. Comment on this clonotype: Its antigen specificity is not known. Per-base qualities were not stored, and no clone one base away is much larger.

Source material: blood. This receptor was taken from a human donor in good health. This sequence uses TRBV29-1 and TRBJ2-7, with 7 bases matching TRBD1. The CDR3 sequence is CSVEDQNRGYEQYF. The DNA reads TGCAGCGTTGAAGATCAAAACAGGGGATACGAGCAGTACTTC.